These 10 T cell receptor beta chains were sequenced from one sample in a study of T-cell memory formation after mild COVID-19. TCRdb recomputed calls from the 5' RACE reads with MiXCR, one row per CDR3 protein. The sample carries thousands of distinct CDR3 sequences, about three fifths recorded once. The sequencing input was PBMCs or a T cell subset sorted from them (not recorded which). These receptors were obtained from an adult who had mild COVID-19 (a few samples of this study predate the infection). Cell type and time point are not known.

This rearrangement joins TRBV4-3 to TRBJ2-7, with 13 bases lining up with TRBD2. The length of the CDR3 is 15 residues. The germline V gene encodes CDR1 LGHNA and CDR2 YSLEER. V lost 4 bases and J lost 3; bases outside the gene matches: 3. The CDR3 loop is CASSRGTSGDYEQYF. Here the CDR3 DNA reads TGCGCCAGCAGCCGGGGGACTAGCGGGGACTACGAGCAGTACTTC.

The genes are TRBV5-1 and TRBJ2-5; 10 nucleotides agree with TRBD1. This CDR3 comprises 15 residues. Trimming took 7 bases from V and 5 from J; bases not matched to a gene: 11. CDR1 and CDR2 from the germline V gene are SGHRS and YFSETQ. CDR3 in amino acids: CASCYGTGARETQYF. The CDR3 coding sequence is TGCGCCAGCTGCTATGGGACAGGGGCTAGGGAGACCCAGTACTTC.

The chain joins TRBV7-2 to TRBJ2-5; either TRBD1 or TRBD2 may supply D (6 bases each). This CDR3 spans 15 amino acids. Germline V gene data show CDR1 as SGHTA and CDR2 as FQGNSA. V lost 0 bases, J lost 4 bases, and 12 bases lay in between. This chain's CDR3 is CASSLASRGGETQYF. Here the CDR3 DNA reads TGTGCCAGCAGCTTAGCCTCCAGGGGAGGAGAGACCCAGTACTTC. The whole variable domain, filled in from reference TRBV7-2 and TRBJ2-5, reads GAGVSQSPSNKVTEKGKDVELRCDPISGHTALYWYRQSLGQGLEFLIYFQGNSAPDKSGLPSDRFSAERTGGSVSTLTIQRTQQEDSAVYLCASSLASRGGETQYFGPGTRLLVL.

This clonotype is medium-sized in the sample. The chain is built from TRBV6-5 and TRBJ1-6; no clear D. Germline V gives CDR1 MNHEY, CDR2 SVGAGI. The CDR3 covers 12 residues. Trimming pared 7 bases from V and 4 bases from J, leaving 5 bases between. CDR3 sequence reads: CASKGYNSPLHF. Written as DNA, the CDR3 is TGTGCCAGCAAAGGGTATAATTCACCCCTCCACTTT.

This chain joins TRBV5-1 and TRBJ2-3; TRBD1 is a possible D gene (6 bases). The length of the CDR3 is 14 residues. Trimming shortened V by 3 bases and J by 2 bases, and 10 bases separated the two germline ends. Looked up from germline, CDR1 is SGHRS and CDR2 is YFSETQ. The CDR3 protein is CASSSDSYTDTQYF. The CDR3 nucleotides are TGCGCCAGCAGCTCGGACAGCTACACAGATACGCAGTATTTT.

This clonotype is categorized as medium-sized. This CDR3 is CAINPRKIDEQYF. The CDR3 DNA reads TGTGCCATCAATCCTAGGAAGATCGACGAGCAGTACTTC. This rearrangement joins TRBV10-3 to TRBJ2-7; D gene uncertain. This CDR3 comprises 13 residues. V gave up 7 bases and J gave up 5 bases, with 15 bases separating them. Germline lookup yields CDR1 ENHRY and CDR2 SYGVKD.

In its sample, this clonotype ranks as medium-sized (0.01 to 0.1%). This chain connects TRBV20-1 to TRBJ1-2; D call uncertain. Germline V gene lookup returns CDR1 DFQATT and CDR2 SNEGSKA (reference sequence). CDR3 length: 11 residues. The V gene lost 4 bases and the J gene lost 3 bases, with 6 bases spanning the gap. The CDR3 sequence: CSANEDYGYTF. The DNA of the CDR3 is TGCAGTGCTAACGAGGACTATGGCTACACCTTC.

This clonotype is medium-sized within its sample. CDR3 loop: CASSWGLNTGELFF. As DNA, the CDR3 is TGTGCCAGCAGCTGGGGACTGAACACCGGGGAGCTGTTTTTT. V and J are TRBV7-3 and TRBJ2-2; D is perhaps TRBD2 (6 bases). CDR1 is SGHTA, CDR2 FQGTGA, per germline. The CDR3 is 14 residues long. The V gene lost 4 bases and the J gene lost 1 base, with 7 bases spanning the gap. Combining the CDR3 with reference TRBV7-3 and TRBJ2-2 gives the whole variable domain GAGVSQTPSNKVTEKGKYVELRCDPISGHTALYWYRQSLGQGPEFLIYFQGTGAADDSGLPNDRFFAVRPEGSVSTLKIQRTERGDSAVYLCASSWGLNTGELFFGEGSRLTVL.

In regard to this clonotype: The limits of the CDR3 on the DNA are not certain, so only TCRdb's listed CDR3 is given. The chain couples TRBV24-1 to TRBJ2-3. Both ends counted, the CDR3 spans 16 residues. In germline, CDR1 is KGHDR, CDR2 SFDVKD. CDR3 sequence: CATSDLTFGGTDTQYF.

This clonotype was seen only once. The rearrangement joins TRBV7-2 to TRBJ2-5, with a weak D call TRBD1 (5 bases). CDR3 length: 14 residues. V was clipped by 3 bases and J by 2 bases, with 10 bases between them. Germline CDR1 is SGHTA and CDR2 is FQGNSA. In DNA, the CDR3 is TGTGCCAGCAGCTTGAATGCAGGGCAAGAGACCCAGTACTTC. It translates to CASSLNAGQETQYF.